This is a list of T cell receptor beta chains from one sample in a study of blood T cell repertoires in COVID-19. Only in-frame clones appear in the TCRdb table, and some are missing; sequencing was by immunoSEQ multiplex PCR. The sample includes about 260,000 clones, about 83% of them seen just once. The sample comprised PBMCs or T cells enriched from blood (not recorded which). Receptors were obtained from a woman aged 45-60 years who had recovered from COVID-19. The CDR3 runs from the conserved cysteine through the conserved F or W. The D gene is left open where the match is weak. Clone size is not always given. Where it is, it says once, few, many or a class for expanded clones.

clone_size j_call d_call v_call cdr3_nt cdr3_aa
. TRBJ1-3 TRBD1 TRBV7-2 TGTGCCAGCAGCTTCCAGGGACAGGGCTACAGAAACACCATATATTTT CASSFQGQGYRNTIYF
. TRBJ1-6 . TRBV2 TGTGCCAGCAGTGAAGTCCGGGGTTCACCCCTCCACTTT CASSEVRGSPLHF
. TRBJ1-2 . TRBV7-9 TGTGCCAGCAGCTTAGTTCGGGACTATGGCTACACCTTC CASSLVRDYGYTF
. TRBJ2-5 . TRBV10-1 TGCGCCAGCAGCCCTAGGGGGAGCGCCCAAGAGACCCAGTACTTC CASSPRGSAQETQYF
. TRBJ1-6 . TRBV19 TGTGCCAGTAGTATCCAGGACAGTCTTAATTCACCCCTCCACTTT CASSIQDSLNSPLHF
. TRBJ2-1 . TRBV24-1 TGTGCCACCAGTGATGGAGGGGGGGGGTACAATGAGCAGTTCTTC CATSDGGGGYNEQFF
. TRBJ1-2 TRBD1 TRBV12-5 TGTGCTAGTGGTTCGGACAGGTCGGCGAACTATGGCTACACCTTC CASGSDRSANYGYTF
. TRBJ1-2 TRBD1 TRBV27 TGTGCCAGCAGTTTGACAGGGAGCGGCTATGGCTACACCTTC CASSLTGSGYGYTF
. TRBJ1-3 . TRBV18 TGTGCCAGCTCACCGCCAACAGGGCGGGGAAACACCATATATTTT CASSPPTGRGNTIYF
. TRBJ2-7 TRBD2 TRBV11-2 TGTGCCAGCAGCGCGCGACTAGCGGGGGTCTCCTACGAGCAGTACTTC CASSARLAGVSYEQYF
. TRBJ2-7 TRBD2 TRBV7-2 TGTGCCAGCAGCCCTCTAGCGGGGGGGCCGGGCTACGAGCAGTACTTC CASSPLAGGPGYEQYF
. TRBJ1-5 TRBD1 TRBV4-3 TGCGCCAGCAGCCCAACAGGGGAGGATCAGCCCCAGCATTTT CASSPTGEDQPQHF
. TRBJ1-6 . TRBV27 TGTGCCAGCAGTCTCCCCAATTCACCCCTCCACTTT CASSLPNSPLHF
. TRBJ2-3 TRBD2 TRBV5-6 TGTGCCAGCACCTGGACTAGCGGGGCGTACACAGATACGCAGTATTTT CASTWTSGAYTDTQYF
. TRBJ1-2 . TRBV29-1 TGCAGCGTTATTGAGAAGGAGGACACCTTC CSVIEKEDTF
. TRBJ1-3 . TRBV7-2 TGTGCCAGCAGCTTAGTCGGGGGTTGGTCGGATCGAAACACCATATATTTT CASSLVGGWSDRNTIYF
. TRBJ1-6 . TRBV7-2 TGTGCCAGCAGCCCCCGGCAGGGGACCTATAATTCACCCCTCCACTTT CASSPRQGTYNSPLHF
. TRBJ2-2 TRBD1 TRBV6-5 TGTGCCAGCGCGGGACAGGCGAACACCGGGGAGCTGTTTTTT CASAGQANTGELFF
. TRBJ2-7 . TRBV28 TGTGCCAGCATGTGGGCAAACGCCCCCTCCTACGAGCAGTACTTC CASMWANAPSYEQYF
. TRBJ2-7 TRBD2 TRBV6-2/TRBV6-3 TGTGCCAGCAGTAGACTAGCGGGAGCCTACGAGCAGTACTTC CASSRLAGAYEQYF
. TRBJ1-2 . TRBV6-5 TGTGCCAGCAGTCCCGACACTTACTATGGCTACACCTTC CASSPDTYYGYTF
few TRBJ1-2 . TRBV14 TGTGCCAGCAGCCCTACCTTAGGAGGCTATGGCTACACCTTC CASSPTLGGYGYTF
. TRBJ2-1 . TRBV5-4 TGTGCCAGCGGGAGGTCCTACAATGAGCAGTTCTTC CASGRSYNEQFF
. TRBJ1-2 TRBD1 TRBV5-1 TGCGCCAGCAGCTTCCGGACAGGGGGAAAGGACTATGGCTACACCTTC CASSFRTGGKDYGYTF
. TRBJ1-2 . TRBV25-1 TGTGCCAGCAGTGAATCCGGACAGTCCTATGGCTACACCTTC CASSESGQSYGYTF
. TRBJ1-5 . TRBV13 TGTGCCAGCAGCTTAGGCGGTCCCACCGGGGAGCCCCAGCATTTT CASSLGGPTGEPQHF
. TRBJ2-1 TRBD2 TRBV2 TGTGCCAGAGACAAGACCGGGACTAGTACCTACAATGAGCAGTTCTTC CARDKTGTSTYNEQFF
. TRBJ2-1 TRBD1 TRBV7-2 TGTGCCAGCAGCCTCGGACAGGGGGCAGGTGAGCAGTTCTTC CASSLGQGAGEQFF
. TRBJ1-6 . TRBV6-5 TGTGCCAGCAGTTACTCGGCCATGAATAATTCACCCCTCCACTTT CASSYSAMNNSPLHF
. TRBJ1-5 . TRBV10-1 TGCGCCAGCAGTGCTGGAGGTGGTCAGCCCCAGCATTTT CASSAGGGQPQHF
. TRBJ2-5 TRBD1 TRBV3-1/TRBV3-2 TGTGCCAGCAGGCATACAGGGGGCAGAGAGACCCAGTACTTC CASRHTGGRETQYF
. TRBJ2-1 . TRBV13 TGTGCCAGCAGCTTAAGGAGGACAGTTGGGGAGCAGTTCTTC CASSLRRTVGEQFF
. TRBJ2-1 . TRBV5-1 TGCGCCAGCAGCGTGGACTTCTATGAGCAGTTCTTC CASSVDFYEQFF
. TRBJ2-7 . TRBV7-2 TGTGCCAGCAGCTCTGACGGGGTACTCTACGAGCAGTACTTC CASSSDGVLYEQYF
. TRBJ1-5 . TRBV7-2 TGTGCCAGCAGCTTAGTTGGGGGACTCATTGGCAATCAGCCCCAGCATTTT CASSLVGGLIGNQPQHF
. TRBJ1-2 TRBD1 TRBV10-3 TGTGCCATCAGCCAGACAGGGGATGGCTACACCTTC CAISQTGDGYTF
. TRBJ1-6 . TRBV21-1 TGTGCCAGCAGCACGGAGACAGGGCGATTCGACCGGGGTAATTCACCCCTCCACTTT CASSTETGRFDRGNSPLHF
. TRBJ1-1 . TRBV2 TGTGCCAGCATCCACAGGTCAGGCACTGAAGCTTTCTTT CASIHRSGTEAFF
. TRBJ1-1 . TRBV4-2 TGTGCCAGCAGCCAAGATCCCGGGTTGGCTTTCTTT CASSQDPGLAFF
few TRBJ2-1 TRBD2 TRBV11-2 TGTGCCAGCAGCTCCCGCCGGGGGAGGGCCTACAATGAGCAGTTCTTC CASSSRRGRAYNEQFF
. TRBJ1-4 TRBD1 TRBV5-6 TGTGCCAGCAGCGTCAAAGGACAGGGCCGGACTAATGAAAAACTGTTTTTT CASSVKGQGRTNEKLFF
. TRBJ1-5 TRBD1 TRBV4-3 TGCGCCAGCAGCCAAGAAAGGGGGCGGCCCCAGCATTTT CASSQERGRPQHF
. TRBJ2-7 . TRBV18 TGTGCCAGCTCACCATTTGCATCCGGTCACTACGAGCAGTACTTC CASSPFASGHYEQYF
. TRBJ2-3 . TRBV7-9 TGTGCCAGCAGCTTAATTACAGTTACTAGCACAGATACGCAGTATTTT CASSLITVTSTDTQYF
. TRBJ1-1 . TRBV6-5 TGTGCCAGCAGCAGAGGGGGTTTTACTGAAGCTTTCTTT CASSRGGFTEAFF
many TRBJ2-1 TRBD1 TRBV4-3 TGCGCCAGCAGCCCTACAGGGGAATCCTACAATGAGCAGTTCTTC CASSPTGESYNEQFF
. TRBJ1-1 TRBD1 TRBV28 TGTGCCAGCATAACAGGGGGCGGGAGTGAAGCTTTCTTT CASITGGGSEAFF
. TRBJ2-5 . TRBV28 TGTGCCAGCAGTCCCAACCTCTACAGGACGTTGCAAGAGACCCAGTACTTC CASSPNLYRTLQETQYF
. TRBJ2-1 TRBD2 TRBV11-3 TGTGCCAGCAGCTTAGATGCTCTAGCGGGAGAAAGAGATGAGCAGTTCTTC CASSLDALAGERDEQFF
. TRBJ1-4 . TRBV29-1 TGCAGCGTTAGGATAGATCAGGGAGGAGAAAAACTGTTTTTT CSVRIDQGGEKLFF
. TRBJ2-1 . TRBV7-3 TGTGCCAGCAGCTTATCGGGGGAAGAGCAGTTCTTC CASSLSGEEQFF
. TRBJ1-2 . TRBV9 TGTGCCAGCAGTGACAGAAACTATGGCTACACCTTC CASSDRNYGYTF
. TRBJ1-1 TRBD1 TRBV4-2 TGTGCCAGCAGCCTCGGGACAGGGGGCGCGCGCACTGAAGCTTTCTTT CASSLGTGGARTEAFF
. TRBJ2-2 TRBD2 TRBV19 TGTGCCAGTAGTATAGGTGGGACTAGCGGGAGGATTAACACCGGGGAGCTGTTTTTT CASSIGGTSGRINTGELFF